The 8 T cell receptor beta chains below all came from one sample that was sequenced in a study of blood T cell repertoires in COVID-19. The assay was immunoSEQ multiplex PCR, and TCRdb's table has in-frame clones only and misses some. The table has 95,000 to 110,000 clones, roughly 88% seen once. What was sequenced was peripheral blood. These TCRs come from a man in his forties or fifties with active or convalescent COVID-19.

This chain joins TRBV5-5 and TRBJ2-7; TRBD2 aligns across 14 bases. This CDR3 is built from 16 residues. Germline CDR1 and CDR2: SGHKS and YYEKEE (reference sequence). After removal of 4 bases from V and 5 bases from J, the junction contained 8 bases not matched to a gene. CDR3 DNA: TGTGCCAGCAGCACCGGGACTAGCGGGAGCACCCACGAGCAGTACTTC. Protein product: CASSTGTSGSTHEQYF.

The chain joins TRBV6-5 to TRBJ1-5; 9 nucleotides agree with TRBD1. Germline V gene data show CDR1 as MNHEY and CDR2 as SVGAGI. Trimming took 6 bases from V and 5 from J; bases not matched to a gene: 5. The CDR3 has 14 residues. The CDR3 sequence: CASRGTGYHQPQHF. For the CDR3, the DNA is TGTGCCAGCAGAGGGACAGGGTACCATCAGCCCCAGCATTTT.

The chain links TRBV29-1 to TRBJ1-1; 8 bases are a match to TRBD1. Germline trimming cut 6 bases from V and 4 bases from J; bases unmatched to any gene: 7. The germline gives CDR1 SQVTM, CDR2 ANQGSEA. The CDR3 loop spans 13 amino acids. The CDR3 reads CSVDTTGGTEAFF. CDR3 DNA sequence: TGCAGCGTAGACACAACAGGGGGCACTGAAGCTTTCTTT.

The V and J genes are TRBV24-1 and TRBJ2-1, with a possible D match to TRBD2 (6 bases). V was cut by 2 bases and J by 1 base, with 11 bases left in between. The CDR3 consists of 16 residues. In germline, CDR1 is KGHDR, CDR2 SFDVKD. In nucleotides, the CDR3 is TGTGCCACCAGTGATTACGGGAGCCGGTCCTACAATGAGCAGTTCTTC. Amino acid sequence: CATSDYGSRSYNEQFF.

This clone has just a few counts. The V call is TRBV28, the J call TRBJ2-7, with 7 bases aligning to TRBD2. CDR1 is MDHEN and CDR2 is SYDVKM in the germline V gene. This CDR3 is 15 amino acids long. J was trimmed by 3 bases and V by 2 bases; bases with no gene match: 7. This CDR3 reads CASSLKLAIIYEQYF. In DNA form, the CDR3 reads TGTGCCAGCAGTTTAAAACTAGCGATCATCTACGAGCAGTACTTC.

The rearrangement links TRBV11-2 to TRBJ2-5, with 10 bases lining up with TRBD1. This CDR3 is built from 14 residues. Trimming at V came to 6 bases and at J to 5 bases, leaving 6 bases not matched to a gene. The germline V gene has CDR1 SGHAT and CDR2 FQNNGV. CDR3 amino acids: CASSRQGARETQYF. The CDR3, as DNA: TGTGCCAGCAGTAGACAGGGGGCGCGGGAGACCCAGTACTTC.

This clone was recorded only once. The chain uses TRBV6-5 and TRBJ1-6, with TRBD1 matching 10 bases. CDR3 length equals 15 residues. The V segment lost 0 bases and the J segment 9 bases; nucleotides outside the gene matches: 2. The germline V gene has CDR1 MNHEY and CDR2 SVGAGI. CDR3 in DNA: TGTGCCAGCAGTTACTCGGGACAGGGGATTTCACCCCTCCACTTT. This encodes CASSYSGQGISPLHF.

This CDR3 reads CAMTGAIYEQYF. The CDR3, as DNA: TGTGCTATGACAGGGGCGATCTACGAGCAGTACTTC. The rearrangement links TRBV30 to TRBJ2-7; 8 positions agree with TRBD1. The germline V gene encodes CDR1 GTSNPN and CDR2 SVGIG (reference sequence). This CDR3 is 12 amino acids long.